This T cell receptor (beta chain) was captured in a study of shared clonotypes between healthy human individuals. Across the study: Participating donors consisted of a couple of women and a few men aged 18 to 49. The study's findings and limits: Represented diversity, genetic and exposure-history alike, was limited by few donors.

V was shortened by 1 base and J by 0 bases, with 13 bases between the two germline ends. This CDR3 has 17 amino acids. Germline V gene lookup returns CDR1 SEHNR and CDR2 FQNEAQ (reference sequence). Donors had no recently reported acute infections or vaccinations and were HIV-negative. Note on this clone: Its antigen remains unidentified.

Using ten immunoSEQ deep assay plates, investigators sequenced unsorted PBMC DNA. The data were produced by immunoSEQ multiplex PCR, yet TCRdb's version contains in-frame clones alone and is incomplete. The sample holds about 480,000 clones; nearly 80% are singletons and the top ten take roughly an eighth. Sequencing used PBMCs. This sequence originates from a woman aged 40 to 50 in good health. Some clones in this sample may be carry-over from other donors' samples. The gene calls are TRBV7-9 and TRBJ1-5; unclear D gene. DNA for the CDR3: TGTGCCAGCAGCTTAGAGCCGGCAGCCTCTAGCAATCAGCCCCAGCATTTT. Translation gives CASSLEPAASSNQPQHF.